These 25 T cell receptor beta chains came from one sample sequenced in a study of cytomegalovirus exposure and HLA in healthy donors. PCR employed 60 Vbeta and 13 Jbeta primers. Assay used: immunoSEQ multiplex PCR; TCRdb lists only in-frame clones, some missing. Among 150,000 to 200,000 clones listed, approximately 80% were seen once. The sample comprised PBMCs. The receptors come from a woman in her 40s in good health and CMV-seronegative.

The DNA for the CDR3 is TGTGCCAGCAGCTGGGCAGGGGTCACAGATACGCAGTATTTT. This codes for CASSWAGVTDTQYF. V is TRBV5-4 and J is TRBJ2-3; possibly TRBD1 for D (6 bases). The CDR3 contains 14 residues. From germline, CDR1 is SGHNT and CDR2 YYREEE (reference sequence). V shed 3 bases and J shed 2 bases, with 10 bases lying between them.

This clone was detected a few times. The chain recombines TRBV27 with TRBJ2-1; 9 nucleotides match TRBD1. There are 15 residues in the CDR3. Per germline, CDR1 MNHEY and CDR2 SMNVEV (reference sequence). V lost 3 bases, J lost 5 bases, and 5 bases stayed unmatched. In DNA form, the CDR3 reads TGTGCCAGCAGTTTTGGACAGGGGAGGGACAATGAGCAGTTCTTC. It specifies CASSFGQGRDNEQFF.

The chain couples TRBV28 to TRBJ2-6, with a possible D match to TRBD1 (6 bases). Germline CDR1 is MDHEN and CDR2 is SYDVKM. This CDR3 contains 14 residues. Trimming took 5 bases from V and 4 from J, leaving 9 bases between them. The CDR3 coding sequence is TGTGCCAGCAGTGGGGACACCGGGGCCAACGTCCTGACTTTC. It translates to CASSGDTGANVLTF.

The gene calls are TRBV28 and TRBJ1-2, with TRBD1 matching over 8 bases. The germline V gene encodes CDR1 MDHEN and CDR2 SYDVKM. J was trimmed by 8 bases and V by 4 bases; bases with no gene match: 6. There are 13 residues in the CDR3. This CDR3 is CASSYRQGLGYTF. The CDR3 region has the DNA TGTGCCAGCAGTTACCGACAGGGGCTGGGCTACACCTTC.

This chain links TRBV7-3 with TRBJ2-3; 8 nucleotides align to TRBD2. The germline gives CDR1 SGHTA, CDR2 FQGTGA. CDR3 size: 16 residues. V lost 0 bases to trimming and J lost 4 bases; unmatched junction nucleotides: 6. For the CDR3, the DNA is TGTGCCAGCAGCTTAACTTGGGCGGGGGGATCAGATACGCAGTATTTT. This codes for CASSLTWAGGSDTQYF.

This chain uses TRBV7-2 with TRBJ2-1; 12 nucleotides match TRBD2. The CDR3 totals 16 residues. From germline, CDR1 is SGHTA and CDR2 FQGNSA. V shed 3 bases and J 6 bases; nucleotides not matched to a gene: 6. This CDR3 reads CASSFRLAGVLNEQFF. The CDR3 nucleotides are TGTGCCAGCAGCTTCCGACTAGCGGGGGTGCTCAATGAGCAGTTCTTC.

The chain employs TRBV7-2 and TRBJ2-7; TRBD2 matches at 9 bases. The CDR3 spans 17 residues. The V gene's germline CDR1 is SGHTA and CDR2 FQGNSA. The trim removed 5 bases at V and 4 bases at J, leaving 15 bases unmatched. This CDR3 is CASSLSVSLAGWYEQYF. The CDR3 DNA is TGTGCCAGCAGCCTTTCCGTCAGTCTAGCGGGGTGGTACGAGCAGTACTTC.

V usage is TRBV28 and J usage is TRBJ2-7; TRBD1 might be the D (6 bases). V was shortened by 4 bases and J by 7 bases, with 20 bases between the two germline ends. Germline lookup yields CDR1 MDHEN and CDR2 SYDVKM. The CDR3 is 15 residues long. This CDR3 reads CASSSQGTPSREQYF. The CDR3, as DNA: TGTGCCAGCAGTTCACAAGGGACACCTTCTCGGGAGCAGTACTTC.

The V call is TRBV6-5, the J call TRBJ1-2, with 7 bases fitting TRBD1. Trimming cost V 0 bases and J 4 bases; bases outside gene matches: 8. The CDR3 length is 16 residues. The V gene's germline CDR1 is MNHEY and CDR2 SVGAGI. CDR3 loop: CASSYSRQGGLYGYTF. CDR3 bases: TGTGCCAGCAGTTACTCCCGACAGGGTGGGCTCTATGGCTACACCTTC.

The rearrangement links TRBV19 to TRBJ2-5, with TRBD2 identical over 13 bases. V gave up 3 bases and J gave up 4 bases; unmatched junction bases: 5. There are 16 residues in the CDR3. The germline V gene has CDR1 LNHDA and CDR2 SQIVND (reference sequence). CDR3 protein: CASSIGGLAGRETQYF. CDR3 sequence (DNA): TGTGCCAGTAGTATTGGGGGACTAGCGGGGCGAGAGACCCAGTACTTC.

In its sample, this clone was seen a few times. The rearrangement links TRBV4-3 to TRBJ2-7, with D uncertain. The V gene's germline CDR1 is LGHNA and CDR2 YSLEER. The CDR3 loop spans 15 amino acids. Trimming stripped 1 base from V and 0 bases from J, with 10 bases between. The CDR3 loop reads CASSQVVTSSYEQYF. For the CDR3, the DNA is TGCGCCAGCAGCCAAGTGGTGACAAGCTCCTACGAGCAGTACTTC.

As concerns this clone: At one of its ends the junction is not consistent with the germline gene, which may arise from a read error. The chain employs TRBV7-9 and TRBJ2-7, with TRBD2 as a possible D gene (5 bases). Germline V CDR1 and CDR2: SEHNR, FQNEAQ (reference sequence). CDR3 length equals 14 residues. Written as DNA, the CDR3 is TGTTCCAGCAGCTTGTCCGGGGTCCGCTACGAGCAGTACTTC. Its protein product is CSSSLSGVRYEQYF.

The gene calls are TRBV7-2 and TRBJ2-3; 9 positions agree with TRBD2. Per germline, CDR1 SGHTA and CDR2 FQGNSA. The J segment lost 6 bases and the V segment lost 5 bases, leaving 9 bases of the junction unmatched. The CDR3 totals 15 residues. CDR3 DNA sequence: TGTGCCAGCAGCACCCATAGCGGGGGTTCGGATACGCAGTATTTT. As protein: CASSTHSGGSDTQYF.

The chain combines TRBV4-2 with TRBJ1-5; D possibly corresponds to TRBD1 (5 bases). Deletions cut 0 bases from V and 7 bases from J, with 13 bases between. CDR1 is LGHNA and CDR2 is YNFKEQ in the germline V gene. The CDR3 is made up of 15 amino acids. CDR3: CASSQEPGGSQPQHF. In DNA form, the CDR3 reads TGTGCCAGCAGCCAAGAACCCGGGGGGTCCCAGCCCCAGCATTTT.

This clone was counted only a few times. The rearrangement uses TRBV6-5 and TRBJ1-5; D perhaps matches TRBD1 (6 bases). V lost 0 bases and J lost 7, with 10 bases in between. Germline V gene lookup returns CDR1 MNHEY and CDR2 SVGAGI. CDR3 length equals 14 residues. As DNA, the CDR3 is TGTGCCAGCAGTTACTCGGGGGGGGCGCAGCCCCAGCATTTT. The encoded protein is CASSYSGGAQPQHF.

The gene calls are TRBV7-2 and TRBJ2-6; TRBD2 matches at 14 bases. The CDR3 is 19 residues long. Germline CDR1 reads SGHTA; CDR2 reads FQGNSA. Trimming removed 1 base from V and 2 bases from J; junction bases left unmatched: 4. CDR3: CASSLVRLAGGPGANVLTF. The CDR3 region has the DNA TGTGCCAGCAGCTTAGTACGACTAGCGGGAGGGCCTGGGGCCAACGTCCTGACTTTC.

The CDR3 DNA reads TGTGCCAGCAGTGCAGGGCGGACCGGGGAGCTGTTTTTT. It encodes CASSAGRTGELFF. This chain links TRBV2 with TRBJ2-2, with D perhaps matching TRBD1 (5 bases). CDR1 SNHLY and CDR2 FYNNEI come from the germline V gene. V was shortened by 4 bases and J by 5 bases, with 8 bases between the two germline ends. CDR3 length equals 13 residues.

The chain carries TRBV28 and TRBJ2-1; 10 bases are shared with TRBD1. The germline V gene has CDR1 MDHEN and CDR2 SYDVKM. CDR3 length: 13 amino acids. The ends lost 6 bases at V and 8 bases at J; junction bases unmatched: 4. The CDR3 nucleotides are TGTGCCAGCAGGGGACAGGGGTCCTATGAGCAGTTCTTC. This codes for CASRGQGSYEQFF.

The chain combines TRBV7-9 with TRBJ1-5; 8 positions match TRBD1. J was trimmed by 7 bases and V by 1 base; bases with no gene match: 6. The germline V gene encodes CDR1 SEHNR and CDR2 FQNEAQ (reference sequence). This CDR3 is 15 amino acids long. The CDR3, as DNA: TGTGCCAGCAGCTTAGACAGGGGGTACGAGCAGCCCCAGCATTTT. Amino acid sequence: CASSLDRGYEQPQHF.

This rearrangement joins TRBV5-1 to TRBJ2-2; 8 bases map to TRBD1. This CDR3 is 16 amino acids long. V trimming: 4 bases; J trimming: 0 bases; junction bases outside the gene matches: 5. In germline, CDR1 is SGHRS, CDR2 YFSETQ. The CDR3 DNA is TGCGCCAGCAGCCCACGACAGGGGACGAACACCGGGGAGCTGTTTTTT. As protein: CASSPRQGTNTGELFF.

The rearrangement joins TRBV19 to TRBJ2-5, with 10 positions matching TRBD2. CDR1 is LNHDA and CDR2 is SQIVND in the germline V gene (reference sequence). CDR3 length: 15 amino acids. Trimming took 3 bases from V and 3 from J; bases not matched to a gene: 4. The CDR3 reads CASSMRLAGEETQYF. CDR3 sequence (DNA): TGTGCCAGTAGTATGCGCCTAGCGGGAGAAGAGACCCAGTACTTC.

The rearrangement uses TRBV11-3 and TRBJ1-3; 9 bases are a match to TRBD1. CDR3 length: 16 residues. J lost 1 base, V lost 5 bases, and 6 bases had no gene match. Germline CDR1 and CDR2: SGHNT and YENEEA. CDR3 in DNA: TGTGCCAGCAGCACGGGACAGGGCGTTTCTGGAAACACCATATATTTT. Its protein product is CASSTGQGVSGNTIYF.

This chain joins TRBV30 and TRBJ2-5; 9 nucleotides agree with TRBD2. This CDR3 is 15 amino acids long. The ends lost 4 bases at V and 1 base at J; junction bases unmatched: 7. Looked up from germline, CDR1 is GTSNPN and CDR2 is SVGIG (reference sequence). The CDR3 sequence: CAWKPGAGGQETQYF. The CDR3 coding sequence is TGTGCCTGGAAACCGGGAGCGGGGGGCCAAGAGACCCAGTACTTC.

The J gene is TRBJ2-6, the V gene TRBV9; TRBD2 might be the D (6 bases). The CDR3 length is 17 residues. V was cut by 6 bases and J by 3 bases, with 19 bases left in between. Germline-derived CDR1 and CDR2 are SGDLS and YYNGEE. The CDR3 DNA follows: TGTGCCAGCACTAACCCGGAGGGTTTAGGTGGGGCCAACGTCCTGACTTTC. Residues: CASTNPEGLGGANVLTF.

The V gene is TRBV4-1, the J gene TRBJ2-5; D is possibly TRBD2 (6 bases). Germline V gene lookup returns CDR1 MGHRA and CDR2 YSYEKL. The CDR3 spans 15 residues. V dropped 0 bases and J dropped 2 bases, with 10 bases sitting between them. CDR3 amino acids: CASSQDGGAQETQYF. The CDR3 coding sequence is TGCGCCAGCAGCCAAGATGGCGGGGCGCAAGAGACCCAGTACTTC.